This passage covers 3 T cell receptor beta chains from one sample sequenced in a study of cytomegalovirus exposure and HLA in healthy donors. Sequencing was performed with immunoSEQ multiplex PCR; in TCRdb, only in-frame clones are kept and a portion is missing. The table shows 150,000 to 200,000 clones, with roughly 80% occurring only once. Sequenced material: PBMCs. These TCRs come from a man younger than 45 in good health and CMV-seropositive.

The chain recombines TRBV30 with TRBJ2-7, with TRBD1 matching over 9 bases. This CDR3 is 15 amino acids long. Germline V lookup: CDR1 GTSNPN, CDR2 SVGIG (reference sequence). Trimming at V came to 4 bases and at J to 6 bases, leaving 13 bases not matched to a gene. The CDR3 spells CAWTPRRTGEREQYF. DNA of the CDR3: TGTGCCTGGACCCCCAGAAGGACAGGGGAGCGCGAGCAGTACTTC.

This chain uses TRBV7-2 with TRBJ2-7; 7 bases match TRBD2. The CDR3 totals 15 residues. Germline loops: CDR1 SGHTA, CDR2 FQGNSA. V trimming: 5 bases; J trimming: 1 base; junction bases outside the gene matches: 8. CDR3: CASSPRTRASYEQYF. The CDR3 nucleotides are TGTGCCAGCAGCCCGCGGACTAGGGCGTCCTACGAGCAGTACTTC.

J is TRBJ2-5 and V is TRBV2; 7 bases line up with TRBD1. The CDR3 runs 14 residues. Germline CDR1 SNHLY, CDR2 FYNNEI. The ends lost 4 bases at V and 5 bases at J; junction bases unmatched: 7. CDR3 loop: CASSAGGEGETQYF. The DNA for the CDR3 is TGTGCCAGCAGTGCAGGGGGAGAGGGGGAGACCCAGTACTTC.